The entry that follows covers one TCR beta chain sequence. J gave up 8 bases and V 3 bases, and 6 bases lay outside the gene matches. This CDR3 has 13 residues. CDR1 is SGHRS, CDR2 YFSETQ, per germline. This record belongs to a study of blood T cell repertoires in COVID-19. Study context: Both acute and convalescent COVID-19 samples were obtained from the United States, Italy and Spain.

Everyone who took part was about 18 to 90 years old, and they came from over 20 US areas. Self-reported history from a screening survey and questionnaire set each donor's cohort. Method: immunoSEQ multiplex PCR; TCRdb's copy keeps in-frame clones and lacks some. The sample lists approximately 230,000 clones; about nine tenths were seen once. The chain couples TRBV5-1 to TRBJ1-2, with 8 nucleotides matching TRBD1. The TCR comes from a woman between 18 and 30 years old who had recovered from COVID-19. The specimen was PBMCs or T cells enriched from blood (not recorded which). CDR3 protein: CASSWDRSWGYTF. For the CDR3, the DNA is TGCGCCAGCAGCTGGGACAGGTCTTGGGGCTACACCTTC.